These T cell receptor beta chains were read from a single sample in a study of T cells in Graves' hyperthyroidism and ophthalmopathy. TCRdb independently ran MiXCR on the multiplex PCR reads; one entry per CDR3 protein. This sample yields more than 300,000 distinct CDR3 sequences, of which roughly 13% are seen a single time; 9.2% belongs to the top ten. Sequencing was done on a sample of blood. Receptor source: a woman between 18 and 30 years old with Graves' hyperthyroidism. The CDR3 runs from the conserved cysteine through the conserved F or W. Each record gives: V gene, CDR3 protein.

>TRBV3-1
CASSDLFIPTPENTIYF
>TRBV20-1
CSAERSDRGSEQYF
>TRBV12-3/TRBV12-4
CASSLGSGTPHEQYF
>TRBV12-3/TRBV12-4
CASSFSPAGYTEAFF
>TRBV3-1
CASSHDSSYGYTF
>TRBV7-3
CASSSMRGERPYF
>TRBV20-1
CSARVAGAQMYNEQFF
>TRBV20-1
CSAREWRLAAYEQYF
>TRBV2
CASSHPGYTDTQYF
>TRBV6-1
CASRVGTGVDNEQFF
>TRBV7-9
CASSNRDRIYNEQFF
>TRBV11-3
CASSPLGMAGGGELFF
>TRBV6-1
CASSYGSAVRGGELFF
>TRBV4-2
CASSPPGLVSSNEQFF
>TRBV30
CAWAKSVWDRDPSVGNSPLHF
>TRBV4-3
CASSPGPDPYEQYF
>TRBV7-9
CASDGGTTDTQYF
>TRBV3-1
CASSPRQAYEQYF
>TRBV20-1
CSGPVGHTEAFF
>TRBV6-2/TRBV6-3
CASSGSYGYTF
>TRBV18
CASSERTQLTEAFF
>TRBV28
CASRRLAGYTGELFF
>TRBV25-1
CASSKDSYEQYF
>TRBV24-1
CATSAPSGTRTLTDTQYF
>TRBV30
CAWNRDSASYEQYF
>TRBV12-3/TRBV12-4
CASTFVIGSGANVLTF
>TRBV2
CASSGPYNEQFF
>TRBV19
CASGPLYNEQFF
>TRBV3-1
CASSQEGRKASSSEQYF
>TRBV19
CASSPEDSSIPGNTIYF
>TRBV12-3/TRBV12-4
CASSPRRGPPYEQYF
>TRBV3-1
CASSQVGGLSNSPLHF
>TRBV20-1
CSARARAQQETQYF
>TRBV4-2
CASSQDLASSWDTQYF
>TRBV19
CASSLSGRAFWELFF
>TRBV6-2/TRBV6-3
CASSYALLGPYNEQFF
>TRBV19
CASSYPRQGARGSQPQHF
>TRBV11-2
CASSSPRKAYEQYF
>TRBV5-6
CASDRGASTGELFF
>TRBV12-3/TRBV12-4
CASPLTGDGTGELFF
>TRBV7-2
CASSLGWVAVTYEQYF
>TRBV3-1
CASSPDRGPYNEQFF
>TRBV5-1
CASSLASGRHATNEKLFF
>TRBV28
CASRLPGENRGNYGYTF
>TRBV10-3
CAIARNTEAFF
>TRBV2
CATNRGQGLDYGYTF